This entry features one TCR beta chain sequence. CDR1 SGHNT and CDR2 YYREEE come from the germline V gene (reference sequence). Trimming took 0 bases from V and 7 from J, leaving 16 bases between them. This CDR3 contains 15 residues. This entry comes from a study of T cell changes during pregnancy in multiple sclerosis. TCRdb's copy holds only in-frame clones and misses some; the assay was immunoSEQ multiplex PCR. This table has roughly 79,000 clones, roughly 95% appearing once. The rearrangement links TRBV5-4 to TRBJ1-2, with D possibly matching TRBD1 (5 bases). Sequenced material: peripheral blood, taken in the second trimester of pregnancy. The receptor's source is a female donor in good health, enrolled as a control in a pregnancy study. The CDR3 nucleotides read TGTGCCAGCAGCTTGGTTTCTCAGGGTGAGGTTGGCTACACCTTC. Translated: CASSLVSQGEVGYTF.